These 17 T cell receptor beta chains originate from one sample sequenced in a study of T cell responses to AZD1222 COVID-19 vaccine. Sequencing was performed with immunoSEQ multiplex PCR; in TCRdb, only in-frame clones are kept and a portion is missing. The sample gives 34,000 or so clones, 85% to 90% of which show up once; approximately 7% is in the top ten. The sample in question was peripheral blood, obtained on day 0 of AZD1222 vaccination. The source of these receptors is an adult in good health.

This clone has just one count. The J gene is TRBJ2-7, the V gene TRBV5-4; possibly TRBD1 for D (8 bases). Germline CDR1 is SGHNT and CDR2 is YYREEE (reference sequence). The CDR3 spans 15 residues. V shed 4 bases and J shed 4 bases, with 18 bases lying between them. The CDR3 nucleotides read TGTGCCAGCAGCCTGGGAGGGACAGGCCAGTACGAGCAGTACTTC. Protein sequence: CASSLGGTGQYEQYF.

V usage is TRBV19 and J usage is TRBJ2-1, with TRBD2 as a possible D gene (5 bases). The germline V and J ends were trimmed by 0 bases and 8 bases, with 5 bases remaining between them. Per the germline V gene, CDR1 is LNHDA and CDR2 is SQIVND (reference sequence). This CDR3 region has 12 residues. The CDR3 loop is CASSIERDEQFF. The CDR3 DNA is TGTGCCAGTAGTATAGAGCGGGATGAGCAGTTCTTC.

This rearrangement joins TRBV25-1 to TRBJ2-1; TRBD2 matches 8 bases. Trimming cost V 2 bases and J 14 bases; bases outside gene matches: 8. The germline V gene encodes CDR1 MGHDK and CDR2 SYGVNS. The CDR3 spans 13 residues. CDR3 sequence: CASSEGRGGLEFF. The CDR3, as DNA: TGTGCCAGCAGTGAAGGACGGGGGGGGCTCGAGTTCTTC.

DNA of the CDR3: TGTGCCAGCTCAAACTGGGACAGCCCGGAGACCCAGTACTTC. Translated, it gives CASSNWDSPETQYF. This chain connects TRBV18 to TRBJ2-5, with 7 bases lining up with TRBD1. CDR1 and CDR2 from the germline V gene are KGHSH and LQKENI. V gave up 5 bases and J gave up 5 bases; unmatched junction bases: 8. This CDR3 is built from 14 residues.

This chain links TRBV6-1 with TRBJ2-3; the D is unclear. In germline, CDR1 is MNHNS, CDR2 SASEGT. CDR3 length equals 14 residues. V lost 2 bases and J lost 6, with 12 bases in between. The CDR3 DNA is TGTGCCAGCAGTGAAATTTTACGGAGTGATACGCAGTATTTT. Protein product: CASSEILRSDTQYF.

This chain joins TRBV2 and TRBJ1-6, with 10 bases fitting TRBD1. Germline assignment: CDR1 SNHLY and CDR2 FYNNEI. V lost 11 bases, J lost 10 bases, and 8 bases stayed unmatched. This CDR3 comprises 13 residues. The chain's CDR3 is CAGTGAERSPLHF. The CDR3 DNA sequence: TGTGCCGGGACAGGGGCTGAACGCTCACCCCTCCACTTT.

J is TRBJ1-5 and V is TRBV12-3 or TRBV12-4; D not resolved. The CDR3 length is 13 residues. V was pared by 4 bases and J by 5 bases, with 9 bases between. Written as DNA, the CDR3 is TGTGCCAGCAGTTCAGGTCTTGATCAGCCCCAGCATTTT. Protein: CASSSGLDQPQHF.

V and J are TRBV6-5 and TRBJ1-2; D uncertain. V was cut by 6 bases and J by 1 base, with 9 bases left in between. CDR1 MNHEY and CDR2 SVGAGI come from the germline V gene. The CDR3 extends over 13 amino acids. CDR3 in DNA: TGTGCCAGCAGCTTTTTATTTAACTATGGCTACACCTTC. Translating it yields CASSFLFNYGYTF.

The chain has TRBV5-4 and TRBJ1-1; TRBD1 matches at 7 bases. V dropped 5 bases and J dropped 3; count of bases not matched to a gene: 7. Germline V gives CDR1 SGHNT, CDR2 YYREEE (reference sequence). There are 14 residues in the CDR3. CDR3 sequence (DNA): TGTGCCAGCAGTTTAGACAGGGCGGACACTGAAGCTTTCTTT. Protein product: CASSLDRADTEAFF.

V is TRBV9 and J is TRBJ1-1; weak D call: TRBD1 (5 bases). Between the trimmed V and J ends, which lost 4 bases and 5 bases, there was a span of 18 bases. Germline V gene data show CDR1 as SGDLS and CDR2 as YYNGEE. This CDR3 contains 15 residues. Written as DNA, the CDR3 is TGTGCCAGCAGCAGATACGAGGGGAGAGGGACTGAAGCTTTCTTT. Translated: CASSRYEGRGTEAFF.

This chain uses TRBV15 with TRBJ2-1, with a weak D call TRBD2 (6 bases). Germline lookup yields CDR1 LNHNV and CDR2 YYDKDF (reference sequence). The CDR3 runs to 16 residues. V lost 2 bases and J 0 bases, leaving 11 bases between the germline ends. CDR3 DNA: TGTGCCACCAGCAGACCCAGCGGGTACTCCTACAATGAGCAGTTCTTC. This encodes CATSRPSGYSYNEQFF.

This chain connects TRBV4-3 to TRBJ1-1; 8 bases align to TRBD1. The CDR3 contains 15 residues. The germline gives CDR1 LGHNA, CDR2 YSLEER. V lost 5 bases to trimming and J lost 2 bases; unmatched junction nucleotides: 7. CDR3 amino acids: CASSVEDRANTEAFF. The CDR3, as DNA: TGCGCCAGCAGCGTCGAGGACAGGGCAAACACTGAAGCTTTCTTT.

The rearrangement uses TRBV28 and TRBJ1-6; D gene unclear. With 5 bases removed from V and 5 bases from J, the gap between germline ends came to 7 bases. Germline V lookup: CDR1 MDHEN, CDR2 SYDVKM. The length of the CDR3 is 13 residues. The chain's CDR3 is CASSGENNSPLHF. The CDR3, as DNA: TGTGCCAGCAGTGGAGAAAATAATTCACCCCTCCACTTT.

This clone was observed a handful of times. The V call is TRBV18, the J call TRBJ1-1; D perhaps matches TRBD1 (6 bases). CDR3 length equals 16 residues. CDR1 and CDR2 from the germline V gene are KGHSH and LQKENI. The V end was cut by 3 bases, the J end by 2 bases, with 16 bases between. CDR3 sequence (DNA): TGTGCCAGCTCACCGACGGGGGGACATGCTAACACTGAAGCTTTCTTT. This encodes CASSPTGGHANTEAFF.

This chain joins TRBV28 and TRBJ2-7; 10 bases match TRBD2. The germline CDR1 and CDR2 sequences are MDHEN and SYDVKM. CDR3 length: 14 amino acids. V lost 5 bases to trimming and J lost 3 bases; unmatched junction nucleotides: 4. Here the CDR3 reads CASSRSGGVYEQYF. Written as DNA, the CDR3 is TGTGCCAGCAGTAGAAGCGGGGGGGTCTACGAGCAGTACTTC.

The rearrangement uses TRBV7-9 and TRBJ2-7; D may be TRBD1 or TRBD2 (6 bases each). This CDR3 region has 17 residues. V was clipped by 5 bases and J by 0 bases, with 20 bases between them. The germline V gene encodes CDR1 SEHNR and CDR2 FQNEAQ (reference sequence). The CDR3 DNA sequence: TGTGCCAGCAGCCACCCTGGTGGGGGGACAAGCTCCTACGAGCAGTACTTC. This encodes CASSHPGGGTSSYEQYF.

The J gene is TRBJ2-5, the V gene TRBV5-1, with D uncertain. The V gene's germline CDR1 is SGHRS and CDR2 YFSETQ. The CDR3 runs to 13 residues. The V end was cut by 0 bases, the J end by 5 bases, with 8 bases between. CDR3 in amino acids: CASSLVALETQYF. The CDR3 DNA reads TGCGCCAGCAGCTTGGTGGCGCTGGAGACCCAGTACTTC.